Included here is one T cell receptor beta chain sequence, with context. Its specific antigen is unknown. Within one base of it there is no much larger clone, and no base qualities were kept. This sample stems from a study of PD-L1 blockade in urothelial cancer (dated by TCRdb to the late 2010s). Study-wide context: All patients started therapy around 2014 and received atezolizumab 1,200 mg intravenously every 3 weeks. Under ten patients achieved durable clinical benefit and about 22 did not. In the same patients, whole exome sequencing and RNA sequencing of pretreatment tumors were performed in addition to TCR sequencing. Patients had an ECOG performance status of 0 or 1 and had received between 0 and 3 prior chemotherapy regimens. Blood samples were analyzed at 3 weeks after treatment start (second dose) and at 6 weeks after treatment start. About 90% of the roughly 29 patients were identified as males with urothelial cancer of bladder origin, and a prior smoking history was reported by 18 of 29 patients. Somatic, immune and clinical correlates of response to PD-L1 blockade with atezolizumab in urothelial cancer were the focus of an exploratory multi-omic analysis. Around 29 patients had pretreatment blood TCR-seq, some 25 had at least one posttreatment blood collection, and some 25 had tumor TCR-seq. Pretreatment tumor samples, along with matched peripheral blood serially collected before and after atezolizumab treatment, were subjected to TCR sequencing. Progression-free survival longer than 6 months counted as durable clinical benefit, and TCR features were additionally tested against both progression-free and overall survival. A median of 141,255 T cells and 80,000 to 95,000 unique TCRs was obtained from blood samples, and a median clonality of roughly 0.08 was observed. The study at large found these results: Patients with durable benefit showed greater expansion of tumor-associated TCR clones in peripheral blood 3 weeks after starting treatment (n = 22, p = 0.022). A pretreatment peripheral blood TCR clonality below the median was linked to improved progression-free and overall survival. Small sample size (n ≈ 30) and many exploratory analyses mean the results are intended to be hypothesis-generating.

The cysteine opens and the phenylalanine closes a CDR3 of 15 amino acids. The read is trimmed to its CDR3 DNA, 45 bases read in frame from base 1. V and J lose 0 bases and 8 bases, and a span of 14 bases separates them. Sequences LGHNA (CDR1) and YSLEER (CDR2) are obtained from the germline V gene. The cohort included roughly 29 patients with locally advanced or metastatic urothelial carcinoma who were treated at Memorial Sloan Kettering on a trial protocol. Peripheral blood mononuclear cells were collected pretreatment and during treatment, at between 1 and 8 total time points per patient. The Qiagen DNeasy Blood extraction kit was used to purify genomic DNA from total PBMCs and tumor samples. PBMCs were collected pretreatment and during treatment, and were isolated and stored as previously described. Each PCR received spiked-in synthetic TCR analog templates so that absolute template abundance could be estimated from read counts. The immunoSEQ assay used bias-controlled V and J gene primers to amplify TCRbeta CDR3 regions from genomic DNA. Sequencing of rearranged TCRbeta segments was performed at approximately 20X coverage. The original methods were these. Sequencing errors were corrected by clustering and CDR3s were annotated against IMGT to assign V, D and J genes. Downstream analyses used only productive TCRbeta rearrangements and left out out-of-frame or stop-codon sequences. Clonality was calculated as one minus the Shannon entropy normalized by the log of the number of unique productive sequences. Clones differing between time points or between blood and tumor were identified by Fisher's exact test with Benjamini-Hochberg correction at adjusted p below 0.01. TCRdb retrieved this table from immuneACCESS and kept in-frame rearrangements only. Not all clones are present; in checked studies, unresolved V genes account for under half, and no reason is known for the remainder. V and J calls and clone size are those listed in that table; D and trimming were worked out from the DNA. This sample gives tens of thousands of clones in total; around 88% of them show up just once. The ten most abundant clones make up around 16% of the sample.

This specimen consisted of PBMCs, obtained around atezolizumab (anti-PD-L1) treatment. The sequence derives from a man in his sixties with urothelial cancer. Recombination connected TRBV4-3 to TRBJ2-4; perhaps TRBD2 is the D gene, with 6 bases matching. The CDR3 sequence is CASSQEMGGEDIQYF. The sequenced DNA: TGCGCCAGCAGCCAAGAGATGGGGGGAGAGGACATTCAGTACTTC.